These T cell receptor beta chains were read from a single sample in a study of T-cell reconstitution after alpha-beta-depleted transplantation in children. TCRdb recomputed calls from the PCR reads with MiXCR, one row per CDR3 protein. The sample consists of 300,000 to 350,000 distinct CDR3 sequences, around 25% of them appearing once. This specimen was PBMCs, mostly from graft donor cells, taken 180 days after TCRalphabeta/CD19-depleted stem cell transplant. These receptors came from a male patient aged 10-17 years who had a stem cell transplant for acute lymphoblastic leukemia, so the T cells may come from the graft donor. Both conserved end residues are part of each CDR3. Clone sizes are given selectively: once, few, many, or a class where the clone is expanded.

v_call,clone_size,j_call,cdr3_aa
TRBV6-1,few,TRBJ2-3,CASKRTGASDTQYF
TRBV5-1,many,TRBJ2-5,CASSLSVRETQYF
TRBV21-1,NA,TRBJ2-7,CASSKVGTSGLYEQYF
TRBV5-1,NA,TRBJ1-5,CASSQGQGNQPQHF
TRBV18,NA,TRBJ2-5,CASLRDGPETQYF
TRBV12-3/TRBV12-4,NA,TRBJ1-4,CASSFPAPDRRNEKLFF
TRBV5-6,NA,TRBJ1-2,CASNSLPGHPYYGYTF
TRBV20-1,NA,TRBJ2-1,CSARDTEQFF
TRBV20-1,NA,TRBJ1-5,CSAEGNQPQHF
TRBV12-3/TRBV12-4,few,TRBJ1-1,CASSRRDRVGTEAFF
TRBV12-3/TRBV12-4,few,TRBJ2-7,CASREGTSGRFPRSYEQYF
TRBV5-1,few,TRBJ1-2,CASSLGTADYGYTF
TRBV7-8,few,TRBJ2-3,CASSSTRWTVNSDTQYF
TRBV2,few,TRBJ2-7,CASSEPGTGFNEQYF